The clone carrying this T cell receptor (beta chain) came up many times. Its specificity is not known. The sample is drawn from a study of T cells in Graves' hyperthyroidism and ophthalmopathy. The V end lost 2 bases, the J end lost 14 bases, and 11 bases lay between the germline ends. CDR3 size: 12 residues. Germline V gene lookup returns CDR1 SGHRS and CDR2 YFSETQ. Every diagnosis used clinical symptoms, serum thyroxine and TRAb, thyroid ultrasound and orbital computed tomography. RNA transcripts were the template for amplifying TCR beta CDR3 regions. First-round RT-PCR with HTBI primers amplified the TCR CDR3 region. MiXCR, applied by TCRdb to the multiplex PCR reads, yields one record per CDR3 protein. Among hundreds of thousands of distinct CDR3 sequences listed, approximately 42% were seen once. Findings of the study overall: The model anticipated ophthalmopathy a median about six months pre-onset. Clonotypes that were expanded in thyroid above 0.001 mostly appeared in blood too.

Sequences were obtained from peripheral blood or thyroid tissue (not recorded which). The chain carries TRBV5-1 and TRBJ1-6; tentative D call: TRBD1 (6 bases). This receptor was identified in an adult man with Graves' disease, either hyperthyroidism or ophthalmopathy (not recorded which). This chain's CDR3 is CASSLQGLALHF. The CDR3 nucleotides read TGCGCCAGCAGCTTACAGGGTTTGGCCCTCCACTTT.